The sequence of this TCR beta chain was determined in a study of T cells in Graves' hyperthyroidism and ophthalmopathy. This clonotype occurred many times. This blood was taken when hyperthyroidism was first diagnosed, before any ophthalmopathy symptoms existed. Fresh peripheral blood, around 9.3 ml of it, supplied the PBMCs. CDR3 size: 15 residues. With 0 bases removed from V and 6 bases from J, the gap between germline ends came to 15 bases. Amplification of TCR beta CDR3 regions used RNA as the template. In the first-round RT-PCR of the TCR CDR3, the HTBI primer set was used. TCRdb re-called the multiplex PCR reads through MiXCR, storing one row per CDR3 protein. Of some 400,000 distinct CDR3 sequences in the sample, approximately 13% are singletons; the top ten hold 20% to 25%.

The sequence was obtained from a man younger than 40 with Graves' hyperthyroidism that later progressed to Graves' ophthalmopathy. The specimen was blood. The chain joins TRBV12-3 or TRBV12-4 to TRBJ2-7, with D uncertain. The CDR3 region is CASSLASRTFGEQYF. The CDR3 coding sequence is TGTGCCAGCAGTTTAGCGTCCAGGACCTTCGGCGAGCAGTACTTC.